This T cell receptor (beta chain) was found in a study of shared clonotypes between healthy human individuals. Study-level findings and limits: Rarefaction gave evidence that sorted-subset sequencing remained incomplete despite large depth. Sampling used blood alone; tissue repertoires probably differ.

Several immunoSEQ plates held equal portions of the genomic DNA taken from each subset. Assay used: immunoSEQ multiplex PCR; TCRdb lists only in-frame clones, some missing. The sample lists about 2 million clones; less than 95% were seen once. Naive CD8 cells lacked CD45RO and underwent positive selection for CCR7, leaving out terminally differentiated effector memory CD45RA+ cells. Germline V lookup: CDR1 MNHEY, CDR2 SMNVEV (reference sequence). The CDR3 length is 14 residues. Trimming left V 0 bases short and J 5 bases short, with 10 bases between. Regarding this clone: Its antigen remains unidentified.

The material sequenced was naive CD8+ T cells sorted from blood. This TCR was recovered from a man between 18 and 29 years old in good health. The rearrangement joins TRBV27 to TRBJ1-1; D call uncertain. The CDR3 sequence is CASSLSRVRTEAFF. CDR3 bases: TGTGCCAGCAGTTTATCCCGGGTACGGACTGAAGCTTTCTTT.